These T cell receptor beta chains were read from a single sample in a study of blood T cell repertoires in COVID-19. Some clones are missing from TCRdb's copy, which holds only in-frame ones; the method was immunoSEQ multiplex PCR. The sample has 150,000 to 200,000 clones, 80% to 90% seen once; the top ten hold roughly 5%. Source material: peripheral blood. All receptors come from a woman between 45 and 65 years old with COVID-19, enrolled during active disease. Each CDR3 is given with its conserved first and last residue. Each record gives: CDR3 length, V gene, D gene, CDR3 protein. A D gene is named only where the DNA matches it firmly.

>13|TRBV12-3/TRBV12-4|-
CASSWGATDTQYF
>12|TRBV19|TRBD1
CASSAEDRVAFF
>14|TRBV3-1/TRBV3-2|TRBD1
CASSPTGGGEKLFF
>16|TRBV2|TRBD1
CASRGGLGTGAEKLFF
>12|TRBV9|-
CASNGGIYDYTF
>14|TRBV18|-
CASSPLEGNTEAFF
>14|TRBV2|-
CASSERVRSETQYF
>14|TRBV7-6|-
CASSQRAAVTEAFF
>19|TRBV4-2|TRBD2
CASSQGASGGPGNTDTQYF
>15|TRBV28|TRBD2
CASSFSGGAQETQYF
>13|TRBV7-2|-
CASSLAGGAAQYF
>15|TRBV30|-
CAWSRTDLSNQPQHF
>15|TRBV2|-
CASRSLGGTYSPLHF
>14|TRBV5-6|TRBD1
CASSPGTGGAEQYF
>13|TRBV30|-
CAWCLISGNTIYF
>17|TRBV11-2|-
CASSLAGRGDGANVLTF
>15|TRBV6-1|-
CASSESGGGPDTQYF
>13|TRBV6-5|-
CATTRGMNSPLHF
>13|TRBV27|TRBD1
CASRTTGGWGYTF
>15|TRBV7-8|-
CASSHPERDGNTIYF